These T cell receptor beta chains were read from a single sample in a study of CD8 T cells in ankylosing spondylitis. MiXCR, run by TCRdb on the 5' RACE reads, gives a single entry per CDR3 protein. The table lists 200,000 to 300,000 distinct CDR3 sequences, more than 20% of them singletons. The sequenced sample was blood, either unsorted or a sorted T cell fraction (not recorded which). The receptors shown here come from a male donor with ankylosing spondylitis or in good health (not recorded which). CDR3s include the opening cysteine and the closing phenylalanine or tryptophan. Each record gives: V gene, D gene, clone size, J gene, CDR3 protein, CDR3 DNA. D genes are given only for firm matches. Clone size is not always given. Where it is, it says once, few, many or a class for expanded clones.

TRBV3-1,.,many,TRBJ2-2,CASSPRGRATGELFF,TGTGCCAGCAGCCCCCGGGGCCGCGCCACCGGGGAGCTGTTTTTT
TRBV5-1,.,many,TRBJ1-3,CASRSEYSGNTIYF,TGCGCCAGCAGATCAGAATACTCTGGAAACACCATATATTTT
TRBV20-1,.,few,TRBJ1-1,CSARDWLNTEAFF,TGCAGTGCTAGAGATTGGTTGAACACTGAAGCTTTCTTT
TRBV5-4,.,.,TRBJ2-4,CASSTGTQNIQYF,TGTGCCAGCAGTACAGGAACCCAAAACATTCAGTACTTC
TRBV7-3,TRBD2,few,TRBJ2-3,CASSFKPGLAGGTGTDTQYF,TGTGCCAGCAGCTTCAAGCCGGGACTAGCGGGGGGTACCGGGACAGATACGCAGTATTTT
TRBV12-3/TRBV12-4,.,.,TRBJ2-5,CASSLLHEETQYF,TGTGCCAGCAGCCTCCTACATGAAGAGACCCAGTACTTC
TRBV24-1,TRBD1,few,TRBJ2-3,CATRGQGGSADTQYF,TGTGCCACCAGGGGACAGGGGGGTAGCGCAGATACGCAGTATTTT
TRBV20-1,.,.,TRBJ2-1,CSAGYSYGGNEQFF,TGCAGTGCTGGGTATAGTTACGGGGGCAATGAGCAGTTCTTC
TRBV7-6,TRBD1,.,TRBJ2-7,CASSMGQAYEQYF,TGTGCCAGCAGCATGGGACAGGCCTACGAGCAGTACTTC
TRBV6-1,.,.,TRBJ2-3,CASQLRIADTQYF,TGTGCCAGCCAGCTTCGGATCGCAGATACGCAGTATTTT
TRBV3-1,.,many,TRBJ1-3,CASSRAGSAGNTIYF,TGTGCCAGCAGCCGAGCAGGGTCCGCTGGAAACACCATATATTTT
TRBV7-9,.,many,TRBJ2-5,CASSLRGGEGETQYF,TGTGCCAGCAGCTTACGCGGCGGGGAAGGAGAGACCCAGTACTTC
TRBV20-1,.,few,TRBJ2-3,CGTLPVGLNTDTQYF,TGCGGGACCCTTCCAGTGGGGTTAAACACAGATACGCAGTATTTT
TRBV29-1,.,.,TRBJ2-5,CSVVPEETQYF,TGCAGCGTTGTGCCGGAAGAGACCCAGTACTTC
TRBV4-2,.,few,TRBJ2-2,CASSPQGIGTGELFF,TGTGCCAGCAGCCCACAGGGTATAGGCACCGGGGAGCTGTTTTTT
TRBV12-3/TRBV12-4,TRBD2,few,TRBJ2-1,CASSRSGDSYNEQFF,TGTGCCAGCAGTCGTAGCGGGGACTCCTACAATGAGCAGTTCTTC